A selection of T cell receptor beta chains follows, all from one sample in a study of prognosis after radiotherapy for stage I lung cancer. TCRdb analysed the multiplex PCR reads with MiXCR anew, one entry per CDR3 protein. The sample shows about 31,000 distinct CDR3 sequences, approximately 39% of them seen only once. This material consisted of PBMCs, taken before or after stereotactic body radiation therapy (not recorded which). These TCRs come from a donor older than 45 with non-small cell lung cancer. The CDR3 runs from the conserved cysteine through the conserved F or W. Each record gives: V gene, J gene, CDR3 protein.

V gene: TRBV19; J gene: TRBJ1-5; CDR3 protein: CASTPKAGGYQPQHF
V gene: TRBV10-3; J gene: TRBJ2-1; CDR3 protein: CASAGVDNEQFF
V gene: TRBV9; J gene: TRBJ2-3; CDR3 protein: CASSVVPDTDTQYF
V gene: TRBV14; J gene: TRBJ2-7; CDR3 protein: CASSQARGRVKQYF
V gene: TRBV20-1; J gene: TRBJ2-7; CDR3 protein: CSARGLQGDSYEQYF
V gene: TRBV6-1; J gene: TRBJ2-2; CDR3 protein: CASSKKGGVSSGELFF
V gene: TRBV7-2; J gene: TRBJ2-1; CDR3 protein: CASSLEGRGPYNEQFF
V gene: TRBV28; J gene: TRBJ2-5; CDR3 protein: CASSYTGKLMEIQYF
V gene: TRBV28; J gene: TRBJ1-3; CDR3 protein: CASSLSGRGLRNTIYF
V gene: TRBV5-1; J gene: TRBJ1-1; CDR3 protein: CASSLWGYTEAFF
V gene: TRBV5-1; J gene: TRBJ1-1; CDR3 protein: CASSKGGLNTEAFF
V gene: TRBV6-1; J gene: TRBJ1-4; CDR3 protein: CASSTAGTGEKLFF
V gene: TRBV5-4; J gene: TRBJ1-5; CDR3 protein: CASSLDGGGQPQHF
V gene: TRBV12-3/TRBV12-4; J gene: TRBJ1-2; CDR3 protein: CASGTPGTVYGYTF
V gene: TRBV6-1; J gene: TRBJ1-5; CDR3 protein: CARSGQQERGNQPQHF
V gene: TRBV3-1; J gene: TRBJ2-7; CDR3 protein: CASSLPYEQYF